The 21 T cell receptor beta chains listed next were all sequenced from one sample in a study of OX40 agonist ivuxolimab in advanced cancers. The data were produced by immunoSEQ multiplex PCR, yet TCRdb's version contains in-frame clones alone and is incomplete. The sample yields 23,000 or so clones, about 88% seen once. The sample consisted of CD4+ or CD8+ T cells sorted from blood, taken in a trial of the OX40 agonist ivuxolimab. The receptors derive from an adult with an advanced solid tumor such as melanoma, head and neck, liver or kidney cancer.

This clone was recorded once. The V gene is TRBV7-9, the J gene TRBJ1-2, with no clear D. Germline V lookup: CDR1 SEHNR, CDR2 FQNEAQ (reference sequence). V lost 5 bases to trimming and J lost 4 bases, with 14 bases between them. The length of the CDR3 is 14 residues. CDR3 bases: TGTGCCAGCAGCCCGATGGTGTTCAGCTATGGCTACACCTTC. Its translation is CASSPMVFSYGYTF.

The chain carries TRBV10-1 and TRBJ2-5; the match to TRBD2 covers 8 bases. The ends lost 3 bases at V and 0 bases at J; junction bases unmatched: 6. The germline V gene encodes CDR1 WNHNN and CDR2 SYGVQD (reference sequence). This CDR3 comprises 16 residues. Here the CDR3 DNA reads TGCGCCAGCAGTGATACTAGCGGATACTACCAAGAGACCCAGTACTTC. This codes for CASSDTSGYYQETQYF.

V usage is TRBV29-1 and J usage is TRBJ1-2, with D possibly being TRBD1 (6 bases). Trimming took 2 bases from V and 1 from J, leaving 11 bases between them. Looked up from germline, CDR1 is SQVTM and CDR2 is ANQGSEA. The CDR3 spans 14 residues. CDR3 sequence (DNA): TGCAGCGTTGAAAAACAGGGTGGTAACTATGGCTACACCTTC. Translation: CSVEKQGGNYGYTF.

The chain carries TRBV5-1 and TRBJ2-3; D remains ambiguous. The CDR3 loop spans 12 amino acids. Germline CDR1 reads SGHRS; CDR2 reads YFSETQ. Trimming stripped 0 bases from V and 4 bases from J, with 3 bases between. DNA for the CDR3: TGCGCCAGCAGCTTGGAATCAGATACGCAGTATTTT. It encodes CASSLESDTQYF.

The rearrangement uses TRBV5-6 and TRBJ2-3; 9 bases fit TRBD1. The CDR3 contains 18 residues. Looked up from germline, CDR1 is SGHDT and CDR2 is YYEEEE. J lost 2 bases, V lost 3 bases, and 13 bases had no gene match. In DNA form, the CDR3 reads TGTGCCAGCAGCTCCCCCCGAGGAGGGACAGGGTTCACAGATACGCAGTATTTT. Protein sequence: CASSSPRGGTGFTDTQYF.

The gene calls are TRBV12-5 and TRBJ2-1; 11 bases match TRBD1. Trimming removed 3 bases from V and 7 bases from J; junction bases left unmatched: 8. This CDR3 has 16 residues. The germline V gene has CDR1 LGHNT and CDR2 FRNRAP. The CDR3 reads CASGFTWTGGKNEQFF. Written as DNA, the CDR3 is TGTGCTAGTGGTTTTACCTGGACAGGGGGCAAGAATGAGCAGTTCTTC. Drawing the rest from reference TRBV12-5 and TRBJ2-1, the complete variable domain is DARVTQTPRHKVTEMGQEVTMRCQPILGHNTVFWYRQTMMQGLELLAYFRNRAPLDDSGMPKDRFSAEMPDATLATLKIQPSEPRDSAVYFCASGFTWTGGKNEQFFGPGTRLTVL.

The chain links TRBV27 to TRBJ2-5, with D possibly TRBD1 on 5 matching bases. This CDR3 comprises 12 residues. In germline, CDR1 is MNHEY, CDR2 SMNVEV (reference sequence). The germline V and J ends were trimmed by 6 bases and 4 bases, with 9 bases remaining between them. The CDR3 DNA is TGTGCCAGCAGAAAAGGGGCAGAGACCCAGTACTTC. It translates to CASRKGAETQYF.

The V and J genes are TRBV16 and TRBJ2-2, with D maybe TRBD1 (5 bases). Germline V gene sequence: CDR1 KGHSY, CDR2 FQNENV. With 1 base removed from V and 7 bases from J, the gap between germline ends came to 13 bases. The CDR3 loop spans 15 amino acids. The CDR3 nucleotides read TGTGCCAGCAGCCAATTTAATGACAGATACGGGGAGCTGTTTTTT. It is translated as CASSQFNDRYGELFF.

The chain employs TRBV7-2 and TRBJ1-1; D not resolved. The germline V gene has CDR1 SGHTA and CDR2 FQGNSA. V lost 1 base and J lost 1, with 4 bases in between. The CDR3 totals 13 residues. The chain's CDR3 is CASSLEGNTEAFF. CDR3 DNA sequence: TGTGCCAGCAGCTTAGAGGGGAACACTGAAGCTTTCTTT.

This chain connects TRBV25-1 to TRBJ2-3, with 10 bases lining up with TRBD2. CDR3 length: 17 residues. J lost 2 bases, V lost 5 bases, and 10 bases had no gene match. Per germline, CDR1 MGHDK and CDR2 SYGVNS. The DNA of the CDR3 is TGTGCCAGCAGTCCCCTCTCCACTAGCGGGGTCACAGATACGCAGTATTTT. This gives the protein CASSPLSTSGVTDTQYF.

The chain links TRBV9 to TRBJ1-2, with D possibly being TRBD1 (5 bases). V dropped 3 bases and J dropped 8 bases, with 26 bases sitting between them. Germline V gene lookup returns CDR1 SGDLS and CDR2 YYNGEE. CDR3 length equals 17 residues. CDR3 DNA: TGTGCCAGCAGCGCCGACCATCGGACAACTACGCTGGGAGGCTACACCTTC. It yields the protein CASSADHRTTTLGGYTF.

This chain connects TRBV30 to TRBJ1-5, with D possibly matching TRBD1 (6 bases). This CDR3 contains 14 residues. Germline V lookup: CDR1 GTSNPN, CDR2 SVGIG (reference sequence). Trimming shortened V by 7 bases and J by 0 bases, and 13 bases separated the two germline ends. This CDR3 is CASSGGNSNQPQHF. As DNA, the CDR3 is TGTGCCTCCTCCGGGGGCAATAGCAATCAGCCCCAGCATTTT.

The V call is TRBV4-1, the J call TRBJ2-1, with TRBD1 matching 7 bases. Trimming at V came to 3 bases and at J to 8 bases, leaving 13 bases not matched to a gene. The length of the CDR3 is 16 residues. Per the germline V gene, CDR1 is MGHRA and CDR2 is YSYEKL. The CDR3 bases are TGCGCCAGCAGCCACCTTGGGAGACAGGGTTCTTATGAGCAGTTCTTC. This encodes CASSHLGRQGSYEQFF.

The DNA of the CDR3 is TGTGCCAGCAGCTTGGGACTAGCGGGAGTCGTCTACGAGCAGTACTTC. Protein product: CASSLGLAGVVYEQYF. This chain connects TRBV5-4 to TRBJ2-7; 12 bases are shared with TRBD2. The ends lost 0 bases at V and 3 bases at J; junction bases unmatched: 4. CDR1 and CDR2 from the germline V gene are SGHNT and YYREEE (reference sequence). The length of the CDR3 is 16 residues.

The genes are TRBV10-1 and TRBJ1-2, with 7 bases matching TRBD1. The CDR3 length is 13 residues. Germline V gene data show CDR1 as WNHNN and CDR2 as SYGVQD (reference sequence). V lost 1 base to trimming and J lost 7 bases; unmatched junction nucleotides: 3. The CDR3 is CASSEYRGFGYTF. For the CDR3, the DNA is TGCGCCAGCAGTGAGTACAGGGGATTTGGCTACACCTTC.

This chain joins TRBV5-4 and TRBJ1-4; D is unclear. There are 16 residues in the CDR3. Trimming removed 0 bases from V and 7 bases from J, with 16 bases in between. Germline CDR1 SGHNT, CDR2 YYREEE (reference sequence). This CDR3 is CASSLDSQREGEKLFF. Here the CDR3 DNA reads TGTGCCAGCAGCTTGGACAGTCAGAGGGAGGGTGAAAAACTGTTTTTT.

In nucleotides, the CDR3 is TGCGCCAGCAGCCTCCCGCCGGGACTAGGCAGACTGACCGGGGAGCTGTTTTTT. It yields the protein CASSLPPGLGRLTGELFF. The chain links TRBV4-1 to TRBJ2-2, with TRBD2 identical over 8 bases. Trimming cost V 4 bases and J 5 bases; bases outside gene matches: 15. Germline-derived CDR1 and CDR2 are MGHRA and YSYEKL. The CDR3 spans 18 residues.

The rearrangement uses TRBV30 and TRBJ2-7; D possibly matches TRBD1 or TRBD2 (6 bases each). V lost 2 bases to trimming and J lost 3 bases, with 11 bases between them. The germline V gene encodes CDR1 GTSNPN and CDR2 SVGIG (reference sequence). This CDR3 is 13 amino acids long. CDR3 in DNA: TGTGCCTGGAGTCCCGGGGGCGGCTACGAGCAGTACTTC. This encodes CAWSPGGGYEQYF.

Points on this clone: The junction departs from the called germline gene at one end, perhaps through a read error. CDR3 in amino acids: CATSQGADNNLF. Written as DNA, the CDR3 is TGTGCCACAAGTCAGGGGGCGGACAACAATCTCTTT. The genes are TRBV10-3 and TRBJ2-2; 8 bases align to TRBD1. CDR3 length: 12 residues. Germline V gene sequence: CDR1 ENHRY, CDR2 SYGVKD.

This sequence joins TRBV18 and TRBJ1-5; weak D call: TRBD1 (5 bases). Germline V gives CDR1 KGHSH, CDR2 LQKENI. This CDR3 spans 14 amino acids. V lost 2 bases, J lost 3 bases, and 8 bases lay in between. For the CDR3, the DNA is TGTGCCAGCTCACCAGGGACCCTCAATCAGCCCCAGCATTTT. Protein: CASSPGTLNQPQHF.

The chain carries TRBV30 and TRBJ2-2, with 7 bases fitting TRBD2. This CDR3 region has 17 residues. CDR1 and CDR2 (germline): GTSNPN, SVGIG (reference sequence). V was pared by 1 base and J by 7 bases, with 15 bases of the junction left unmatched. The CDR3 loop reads CAWSDTSHRTRFGELFF. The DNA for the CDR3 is TGTGCCTGGAGTGACACAAGCCATCGGACTAGGTTCGGGGAGCTGTTTTTT.